This T cell receptor (beta chain) was captured by sequencing in a study of CD8 T cells in ankylosing spondylitis. Study-level results: Several highly homologous variants formed a TCR beta motif that appeared characteristic of ankylosing spondylitis blood. Certain motif variants had earlier been reported in reactive arthritis synovial fluid and blood.

The sample holds a few counts of this clonotype. Antigen specificity is unknown. Libraries for TCR beta were made by quantitative 5'-RACE with molecular barcodes. TCRdb ran MiXCR on the 5' RACE reads and lists one entry per CDR3 protein. The table records 250,000 to 400,000 distinct CDR3 sequences, around a tenth of them present only once. V gave up 1 base and J gave up 7 bases, with 13 bases separating them. This CDR3 spans 15 amino acids. The chain links TRBV12-3 or TRBV12-4 to TRBJ1-4; the D gene is possibly TRBD1 (6 bases). The TCR originated in a female donor with ankylosing spondylitis or in good health (not recorded which). Sequencing was carried out using blood, either unsorted or a sorted T cell fraction (not recorded which). CDR3 DNA: TGTGCCAGCAGTTTAGGGCAGGGGAGAGGTGAAAAACTGTTTTTT. Its translation is CASSLGQGRGEKLFF.